The T cell receptor beta chain described here comes from a study of CD8+ T cells in alopecia areata. Study background: Affected scalp percentage gauged treated patients' severity.

RNA extraction was followed by reverse transcription into cDNA, which acted as the sequencing template. Libraries were prepared by immunoSEQ multiplex PCR; TCRdb keeps only in-frame clonotypes and omits some of them. Here the sample spans a few hundred thousand clones, more than 60% being singletons. V shed 2 bases and J shed 1 base, with 15 bases lying between them. Germline V CDR1 and CDR2: SGHRS, YFSETQ. The CDR3 spans 16 residues. Overall study findings and caveats: Scalp samples also yield sequences from resident alphabeta T cells of normal skin. Greater clonality was observed in lesional scalp samples, especially alopecia totalis/universalis, versus normal scalp.

Sample treatment: oral pan-JAK inhibitor, 5-10 mg twice daily. As to this clone: What it binds is not known.

The source was CD4+ T cells sorted from blood, collected between weeks 43 and 45, from a patient treated with tofacitinib. The receptor's source is a human donor with alopecia areata. This chain uses TRBV5-1 with TRBJ2-5; D perhaps matches TRBD1 (6 bases). The CDR3 sequence: CASSLTGSLLQETQYF. DNA for the CDR3: TGCGCCAGCAGCTTAACAGGGAGTCTCCTCCAAGAGACCCAGTACTTC.